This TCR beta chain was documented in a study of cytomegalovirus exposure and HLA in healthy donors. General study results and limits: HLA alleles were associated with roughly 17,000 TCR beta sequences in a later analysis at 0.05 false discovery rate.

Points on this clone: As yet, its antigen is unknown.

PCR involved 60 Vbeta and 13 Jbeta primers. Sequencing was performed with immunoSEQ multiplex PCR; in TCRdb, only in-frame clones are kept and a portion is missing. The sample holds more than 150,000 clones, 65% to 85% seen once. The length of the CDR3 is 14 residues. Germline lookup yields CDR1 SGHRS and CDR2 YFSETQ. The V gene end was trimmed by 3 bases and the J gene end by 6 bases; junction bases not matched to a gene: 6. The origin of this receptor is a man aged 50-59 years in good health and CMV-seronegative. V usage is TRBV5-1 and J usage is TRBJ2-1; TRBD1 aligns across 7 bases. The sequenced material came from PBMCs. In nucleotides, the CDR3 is TGCGCCAGCAGCTCCGATGACAGGGCCAATGAGCAGTTCTTC. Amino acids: CASSSDDRANEQFF.